The 16 T cell receptor beta chains in this list originate from one sample, sequenced in a study of multiple sclerosis patients with progressive multifocal leukoencephalopathy. Method: immunoSEQ multiplex PCR; TCRdb's copy keeps in-frame clones and lacks some. The table records roughly 32,000 clones, approximately 90% of them present only once. Time point here: time of PML onset. The material was PBMCs, obtained from a patient treated with natalizumab. The receptors shown here come from a middle-aged woman with progressive multifocal leukoencephalopathy.

V usage is TRBV4-1 and J usage is TRBJ2-7; TRBD2 might be the D (6 bases). The CDR3 is 16 amino acids. V was cut by 0 bases and J by 10 bases, with 22 bases left in between. CDR1 and CDR2 from the germline V gene are MGHRA and YSYEKL. The DNA for the CDR3 is TGCGCCAGCAGCCAAGACTTCGCCGGGACTGACTTCAGACAGTACTTC. Translating it yields CASSQDFAGTDFRQYF.

This clone was counted once. The chain joins TRBV6-5 to TRBJ1-6; TRBD1 agrees at 9 bases. The CDR3 runs 15 residues. Germline V gene lookup returns CDR1 MNHEY and CDR2 SVGAGI. V gave up 2 bases and J gave up 6 bases; unmatched junction bases: 2. The CDR3 nucleotides are TGTGCCAGCAGTTACGGGGGACAGGGTAATTCACCCCTCCACTTT. The encoded protein is CASSYGGQGNSPLHF.

The chain links TRBV5-1 to TRBJ2-3; 9 bases match TRBD2. The CDR3 has 16 amino acids. Germline V lookup: CDR1 SGHRS, CDR2 YFSETQ. With 0 bases clipped from V and 5 bases from J, the junction kept 7 bases outside the gene matches. CDR3 sequence reads: CASSLGSGGPGDTQYF. The CDR3 DNA reads TGCGCCAGCAGCTTGGGCAGCGGGGGGCCGGGAGATACGCAGTATTTT.

This clone was seen only once. The rearrangement uses TRBV12-5 and TRBJ1-5, with D possibly being TRBD1 (6 bases). Germline loops: CDR1 LGHNT, CDR2 FRNRAP. The CDR3 contains 16 residues. V was cut by 4 bases and J by 0 bases, with 13 bases left in between. CDR3 loop: CASGYQQGVSNQPQHF. The CDR3 nucleotides are TGTGCTAGTGGTTACCAACAGGGTGTTAGCAATCAGCCCCAGCATTTT.

The CDR3 nucleotides read TGTGCCAGCAGCTTGTACAGGGCAGGCTATAATTCACCCCTCCACTTT. Translated, it gives CASSLYRAGYNSPLHF. The V and J genes are TRBV5-4 and TRBJ1-6; weak D call: TRBD1 (6 bases). V was trimmed by 1 base and J by 3 bases, leaving 11 bases between them. This CDR3 contains 16 residues. Germline CDR1 is SGHNT and CDR2 is YYREEE (reference sequence).

The chain is built from TRBV18 and TRBJ2-3; 10 bases are shared with TRBD1. J was trimmed by 6 bases and V by 1 base; bases with no gene match: 4. The V gene's germline CDR1 is KGHSH and CDR2 LQKENI. CDR3 length: 15 residues. In nucleotides, the CDR3 is TGTGCCAGCTCACCACTTGACAGGGGGCTGGATACGCAGTATTTT. Protein sequence: CASSPLDRGLDTQYF.

The chain carries TRBV4-1 and TRBJ1-1; D gene unclear. V lost 2 bases and J 3 bases, leaving 7 bases between the germline ends. The CDR3 contains 13 residues. CDR1 is MGHRA, CDR2 YSYEKL, per germline. CDR3 nucleotide sequence: TGCGCCAGCAGCCAAACGGGAGACACTGAAGCTTTCTTT. Residues: CASSQTGDTEAFF.

This clone was seen more than once but under ten times. The V call is TRBV19, the J call TRBJ1-3, with D maybe TRBD1 (5 bases). Germline CDR1 LNHDA, CDR2 SQIVND (reference sequence). V dropped 4 bases and J dropped 3 bases, with 10 bases sitting between them. The CDR3 has 14 residues. CDR3 DNA sequence: TGTGCCAGTAGTAATGCAGGGTTTGGAAACACCATATATTTT. Amino acids: CASSNAGFGNTIYF.

The chain combines TRBV25-1 with TRBJ1-4; D remains unclear. The CDR3 loop spans 11 amino acids. Germline CDR1 is MGHDK and CDR2 is SYGVNS. The germline V and J ends were trimmed by 4 bases and 4 bases, with 1 base remaining between them. CDR3 bases: TGTGCCAGCAGTGTTAATGAAAAACTGTTTTTT. Translating gives CASSVNEKLFF.

V usage is TRBV27 and J usage is TRBJ1-2; D perhaps matches TRBD1 (5 bases). With 4 bases removed from V and 3 bases from J, the gap between germline ends came to 12 bases. Germline assignment: CDR1 MNHEY and CDR2 SMNVEV (reference sequence). The CDR3 runs to 14 residues. Here the CDR3 reads CASSYRGGHYGYTF. The CDR3 region has the DNA TGTGCCAGCAGTTACCGGGGCGGGCACTATGGCTACACCTTC.

Turning to this clone: Mismatch with germline at one junction end may stem from a read error. This sample includes further DNA sequences coding for the same CDR3. The chain combines TRBV19 with TRBJ1-2; 7 positions agree with TRBD1. Germline CDR1 and CDR2: LNHDA and SQIVND (reference sequence). This CDR3 has 13 residues. The CDR3 DNA follows: TGTGCTAGTAGAAAAACACAGGGGTATGGCTACACCTTC. It is translated as CASRKTQGYGYTF.

This clone was seen a handful of times. The chain is built from TRBV7-8 and TRBJ2-7; TRBD2 agrees at 9 bases. This CDR3 region has 13 residues. Germline lookup yields CDR1 SGHVS and CDR2 FQNEAQ. The V segment lost 7 bases and the J segment 5 bases; nucleotides outside the gene matches: 6. The CDR3 reads CASTRLAADEQYF. The CDR3 DNA sequence: TGTGCCAGCACCCGACTAGCGGCCGACGAGCAGTACTTC.

The rearrangement links TRBV28 to TRBJ1-5; no definite D call. The CDR3 totals 15 residues. The ends were cut back, 5 bases at V and 1 base at J, with 12 bases in the middle. Germline V lookup: CDR1 MDHEN, CDR2 SYDVKM. CDR3 protein: CASSLYFSSNQPQHF. The CDR3 coding sequence is TGTGCCAGCAGTCTATACTTCAGCAGCAATCAGCCCCAGCATTTT.

The genes are TRBV19 and TRBJ2-1, with unresolved D. Germline V lookup: CDR1 LNHDA, CDR2 SQIVND (reference sequence). The ends were cut back, 0 bases at V and 4 bases at J, with 13 bases in the middle. The CDR3 is 16 residues long. Written as DNA, the CDR3 is TGTGCCAGTAGTATAGATATAACAGTAAGTTACAATGAGCAGTTCTTC. This gives the protein CASSIDITVSYNEQFF.

The chain recombines TRBV30 with TRBJ2-3; no definite D call. The germline V gene encodes CDR1 GTSNPN and CDR2 SVGIG (reference sequence). CDR3 length: 13 residues. The V and J ends lost 0 bases and 2 bases respectively, with 6 bases between them. The CDR3 DNA reads as TGTGCCTGGAGTGTAAGCACCACAGATACGCAGTATTTT. Amino acid sequence: CAWSVSTTDTQYF.

DNA of the CDR3: TGTGCCAGCAGGTACAGGGATGACACTGAAGCTTTCTTT. It codes for CASRYRDDTEAFF. V and J are TRBV5-4 and TRBJ1-1; tentative D call: TRBD1 (6 bases). This CDR3 spans 13 amino acids. The V and J ends lost 5 bases and 3 bases respectively, with 11 bases between them. Germline V lookup: CDR1 SGHNT, CDR2 YYREEE (reference sequence). Complete variable domain (other parts from reference TRBV5-4 and TRBJ1-1): ETGVTQSPTHLIKTRGQQVTLRCSSQSGHNTVSWYQQALGQGPQFIFQYYREEENGRGNFPPRFSGLQFPNYSSELNVNALELDDSALYLCASRYRDDTEAFFGQGTRLTVV.